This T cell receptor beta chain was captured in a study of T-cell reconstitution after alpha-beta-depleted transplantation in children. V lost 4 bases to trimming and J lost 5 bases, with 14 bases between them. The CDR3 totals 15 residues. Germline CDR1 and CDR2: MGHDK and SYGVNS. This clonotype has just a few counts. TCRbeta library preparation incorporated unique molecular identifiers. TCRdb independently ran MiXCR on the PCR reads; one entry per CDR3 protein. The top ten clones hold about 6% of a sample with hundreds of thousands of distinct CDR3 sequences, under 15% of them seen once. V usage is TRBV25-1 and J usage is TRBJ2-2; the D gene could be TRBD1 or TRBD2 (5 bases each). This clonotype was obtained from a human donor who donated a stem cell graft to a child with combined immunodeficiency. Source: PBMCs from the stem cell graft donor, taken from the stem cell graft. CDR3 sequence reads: CASSGESRATGELFF. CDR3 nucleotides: TGTGCCAGCAGTGGGGAGAGCAGGGCGACCGGGGAGCTGTTTTTT.